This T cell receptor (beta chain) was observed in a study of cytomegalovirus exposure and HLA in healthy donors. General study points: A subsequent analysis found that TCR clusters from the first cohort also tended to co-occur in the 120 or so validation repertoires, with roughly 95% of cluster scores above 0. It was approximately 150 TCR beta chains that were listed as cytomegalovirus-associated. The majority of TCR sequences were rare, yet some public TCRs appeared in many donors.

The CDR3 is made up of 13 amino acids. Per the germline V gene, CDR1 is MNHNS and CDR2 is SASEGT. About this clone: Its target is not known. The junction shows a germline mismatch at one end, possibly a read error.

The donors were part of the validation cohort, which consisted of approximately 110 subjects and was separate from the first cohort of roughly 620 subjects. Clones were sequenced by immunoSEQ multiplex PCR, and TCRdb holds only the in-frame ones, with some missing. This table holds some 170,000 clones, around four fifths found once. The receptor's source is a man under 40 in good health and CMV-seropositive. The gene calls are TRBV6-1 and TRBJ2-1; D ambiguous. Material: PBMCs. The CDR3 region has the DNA TGTGCCAGCAAGTGGAGCTCCTACAATGAACAGTTCTTC. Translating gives CASKWSSYNEQFF.